This T cell receptor beta chain was profiled in a study of cytomegalovirus exposure and HLA in healthy donors. Findings of the study overall: Certain sequence variants were highly shared and formed a cluster, and this cluster was likely a sequencing artifact. Productive rates of about 87% or about 30% were seen for most TCR beta V segments in an earlier analysis.

CDR1 is SGDLS, CDR2 YYNGEE, per germline. There are 12 residues in the CDR3. Trimming shortened V by 0 bases and J by 7 bases, and 7 bases separated the two germline ends. The PCR used 60 Vbeta and 13 Jbeta primers. The protocol was immunoSEQ multiplex PCR, while the TCRdb copy is restricted to in-frame clones and leaves out a portion. The sample records 90,000 to 140,000 clones, roughly 80% being singletons. Regarding this clone: Its specificity is unknown.

The sequencing input was PBMCs. This receptor was taken from a woman aged 35 to 49 in good health and CMV-seropositive. The chain employs TRBV9 and TRBJ1-1; D unclear. The CDR3 region is CASSVVRGEAFF. The CDR3 region has the DNA TGTGCCAGCAGCGTAGTACGAGGTGAAGCTTTCTTT. Full variable domain (missing parts from reference TRBV9 and TRBJ1-1): DSGVTQTPKHLITATGQRVTLRCSPRSGDLSVYWYQQSLDQGLQFLIQYYNGEERAKGNILERFSAQQFPDLHSELNLSSLELGDSALYFCASSVVRGEAFFGQGTRLTVV.